This T cell receptor beta chain was obtained from a study of blood T cell repertoires in COVID-19. About the study: COVID-19 samples from acute and convalescent phases originated in the United States, Italy and Spain. Sources were T cells, B-cell-depleted T cells, or PBMCs; the material itself was cDNA or gDNA.

In the authors' workflow: Reference gene primer amplification in the assay estimated nucleated cell counts. Clones were read by immunoSEQ multiplex PCR, and TCRdb kept only the in-frame ones, dropping some. Clone size and the V and J calls come from that table; the DNA yielded D and trimming. The data show 100,000 to 150,000 clones, with around 82% seen just once and under 6% held by the top ten. The germline V gene has CDR1 DFQATT and CDR2 SNEGSKA (reference sequence). Trimming removed 0 bases from V and 11 bases from J; junction bases left unmatched: 4. This CDR3 comprises 11 residues. The chain links TRBV20-1 to TRBJ2-7; 7 nucleotides agree with TRBD1. The sample consisted of peripheral blood. The clonotype originates from a man older than 75 with active or convalescent COVID-19. In nucleotides, the CDR3 is TGCAGTGCTAGAGATGGGCAGGGGGAGTACTTC. It yields the protein CSARDGQGEYF.